The 29 T cell receptor beta chains presented below share a single source sample, sequenced in a study of CD8 T cells in ankylosing spondylitis. General study findings and limits: Characteristic of ankylosing spondylitis blood, it appeared, was a TCR beta motif comprising 7 to 9 highly homologous variants.

MiXCR, applied by TCRdb to the 5' RACE reads, yields one record per CDR3 protein. The table includes around 480,000 distinct CDR3 sequences, approximately 17% detected once. These receptors have no known antigen. The sequencing input was blood, either unsorted or a sorted T cell fraction (not recorded which). The receptors were sampled from a male donor with ankylosing spondylitis.

This chain joins TRBV6-5 and TRBJ1-2, with TRBD1 matching 9 bases. Germline V gene sequence: CDR1 MNHEY, CDR2 SVGAGI. This CDR3 is built from 13 residues. J was trimmed by 12 bases and V by 1 base; bases with no gene match: 6. Here the CDR3 DNA reads TGTGCCAGCAGTTACTTGGGGGACAGGGTAAACACCTTC. Residues: CASSYLGDRVNTF.

This clonotype was detected a few times. The chain has TRBV7-2 and TRBJ2-3; D gene ambiguous. This CDR3 spans 11 amino acids. V shed 4 bases and J shed 6 bases, with 5 bases lying between them. Per germline, CDR1 SGHTA and CDR2 FQGNSA. The CDR3 region is CASSYSDTQYF. The DNA for the CDR3 is TGTGCCAGCAGCTACTCGGATACGCAGTATTTT.

The J gene is TRBJ1-6, the V gene TRBV19; 8 nucleotides agree with TRBD1. Germline CDR1 and CDR2: LNHDA and SQIVND (reference sequence). The CDR3 spans 14 residues. The J segment lost 9 bases and the V segment lost 5 bases, leaving 6 bases of the junction unmatched. The CDR3 DNA is TGTGCCAGTAGTGGCGGACAGGGAGGTTCACCCCTCCACTTT. Encoded protein: CASSGGQGGSPLHF.

This clonotype was seen a handful of times. The chain couples TRBV15 to TRBJ1-5; no clear D. Germline loops: CDR1 LNHNV, CDR2 YYDKDF (reference sequence). The CDR3 sequence is 15 residues long. Trimming took off 0 bases at V and 2 bases at J, with 8 bases between the two ends. The CDR3 DNA follows: TGTGCCACCAGCAGAGATCGGAGGGGCAATCAGCCCCAGCATTTT. It encodes CATSRDRRGNQPQHF.

Regarding this clonotype: A read error is possible here, since a much larger clone lies one base away. This chain joins TRBV12-3 or TRBV12-4 and TRBJ2-5; maybe TRBD1 (5 bases). With 4 bases removed from V and 1 base from J, the gap between germline ends came to 10 bases. The CDR3 totals 14 residues. CDR3 nucleotides: TGTGCCAGCAGTTCAGGGCAGCTCCAAGAGACCCAGTACTTC. Amino acid sequence: CASSSGQLQETQYF.

This clonotype was picked up one time. The J gene is TRBJ2-7, the V gene TRBV7-6, with D possibly being TRBD1 or TRBD2 (6 bases each). CDR1 and CDR2 from the germline V gene are SGHVS and FNYEAQ. Trimming removed 0 bases at V and 7 bases at J, with 16 bases between. The CDR3 length is 15 residues. CDR3 amino acids: CASSLAPQGGREQYF. The CDR3 DNA sequence: TGTGCCAGCAGCTTAGCCCCACAGGGTGGGAGGGAGCAGTACTTC.

The chain employs TRBV18 and TRBJ2-3, with 7 nucleotides matching TRBD1. CDR3 size: 15 residues. Trimming cost V 6 bases and J 3 bases; bases outside gene matches: 9. CDR1 and CDR2 (germline): KGHSH, LQKENI. CDR3 residues: CASSLQGLGTDTQYF. The CDR3 bases are TGTGCCAGCTCGTTACAGGGGCTAGGGACAGATACGCAGTATTTT.

This clonotype was seen a handful of times. The gene calls are TRBV20-1 and TRBJ2-3, with D tentatively TRBD1 (6 bases). Per the germline V gene, CDR1 is DFQATT and CDR2 is SNEGSKA (reference sequence). V gave up 3 bases and J gave up 0 bases, with 13 bases separating them. The CDR3 is 15 residues long. CDR3 DNA: TGCAGTGCTAGCAGGGGCAGTAGTAGCACAGATACGCAGTATTTT. Translation: CSASRGSSSTDTQYF.

This clonotype was detected ten times or more. The chain joins TRBV24-1 to TRBJ2-2, with D perhaps matching TRBD2 (6 bases). The CDR3 runs to 13 residues. Trimming pared 7 bases from V and 6 bases from J, leaving 11 bases between. CDR1 and CDR2 from the germline V gene are KGHDR and SFDVKD. CDR3 amino acids: CATSHRGSGELFF. The CDR3 region has the DNA TGTGCCACCAGCCACCGGGGGTCCGGGGAGCTGTTTTTT.

The chain combines TRBV7-8 with TRBJ2-2; no clear D gene. The CDR3 has 14 amino acids. The V end was cut by 4 bases, the J end by 2 bases, with 8 bases between. Germline CDR1 SGHVS, CDR2 FQNEAQ. CDR3: CASSSDRNTGELFF. For the CDR3, the DNA is TGTGCCAGCAGCTCCGACCGTAACACCGGGGAGCTGTTTTTT.

This chain joins TRBV7-3 and TRBJ2-1, with D unclear. Germline-derived CDR1 and CDR2 are SGHTA and FQGTGA. V lost 5 bases and J 6 bases, leaving 14 bases between the germline ends. The CDR3 runs 14 residues. The CDR3 nucleotides read TGTGCCAGCAGCCCCCGGGTAGCAACCAATGAGCAGTTCTTC. This codes for CASSPRVATNEQFF.

This clonotype was seen a handful of times. This chain uses TRBV14 with TRBJ2-1; D possibly corresponds to TRBD2 (7 bases). The CDR3 runs 15 residues. Trimming pared 1 base from V and 6 bases from J, leaving 13 bases between. CDR1 SGHDN and CDR2 FVKESK come from the germline V gene. DNA of the CDR3: TGTGCCAGCAGCCAAGCGGGGAGGGGGATCAATGAGCAGTTCTTC. This codes for CASSQAGRGINEQFF.

The V gene is TRBV2, the J gene TRBJ2-5; 7 positions match TRBD2. V lost 4 bases and J lost 7; bases outside the gene matches: 6. CDR3 size: 13 residues. CDR1 is SNHLY and CDR2 is FYNNEI in the germline V gene. CDR3 in DNA: TGTGCCAGCAGTGTGGATGGGGAGGGGACCCAGTACTTC. Translation gives CASSVDGEGTQYF. Combining the CDR3 with reference TRBV2 and TRBJ2-5 gives the whole variable domain EPEVTQTPSHQVTQMGQEVILRCVPISNHLYFYWYRQILGQKVEFLVSFYNNEISEKSEIFDDQFSVERPDGSNFTLKIRSTKLEDSAMYFCASSVDGEGTQYFGPGTRLLVL.

In its sample, this clonotype was seen a few times. The chain carries TRBV28 and TRBJ2-2; TRBD1 agrees at 8 bases. V lost 5 bases to trimming and J lost 5 bases; unmatched junction nucleotides: 4. In germline, CDR1 is MDHEN, CDR2 SYDVKM. This CDR3 region has 14 residues. The CDR3 DNA is TGTGCCAGCAGTCCAGGGGGCAGGACCGGGGAGCTGTTTTTT. As protein: CASSPGGRTGELFF.

The chain employs TRBV6-6 and TRBJ1-4; D gene unclear. CDR3 length: 13 residues. Per the germline V gene, CDR1 is MNHNY and CDR2 is SVGAGI (reference sequence). V gave up 0 bases and J gave up 5 bases, with 4 bases separating them. The CDR3 reads CASSYSVNEKLFF. The CDR3 coding sequence is TGTGCCAGCAGTTACTCAGTAAATGAAAAACTGTTTTTT.

The table lists this clonotype with many counts. The CDR3 protein is CASSQDWQETQYF. Here the CDR3 DNA reads TGTGCCAGCAGCCAGGACTGGCAAGAGACCCAGTACTTC. The rearrangement uses TRBV3-1 and TRBJ2-5; a possible D gene is TRBD2 (5 bases). Germline CDR1 reads LGHDT; CDR2 reads YNNKEL (reference sequence). The V end was cut by 3 bases, the J end by 2 bases, with 7 bases between. The CDR3 runs 13 residues.

In this sample, this clonotype turned up a few times. The V gene is TRBV27, the J gene TRBJ1-5; no firm D call. The CDR3 has 15 residues. Germline V gives CDR1 MNHEY, CDR2 SMNVEV (reference sequence). V was shortened by 7 bases and J by 2 bases, with 15 bases between the two germline ends. The CDR3 reads CASTPRWDGNQPQHF. CDR3 bases: TGTGCCAGCACCCCCCGATGGGATGGCAATCAGCCCCAGCATTTT.

The genes are TRBV4-1 and TRBJ2-1; 12 bases line up with TRBD1. The V segment lost 4 bases and the J segment 5 bases; nucleotides outside the gene matches: 6. This CDR3 region has 16 residues. Looked up from germline, CDR1 is MGHRA and CDR2 is YSYEKL. This CDR3 is CASSRPGQGAHNEQFF. Written as DNA, the CDR3 is TGCGCCAGCAGCCGTCCGGGACAGGGGGCCCACAATGAGCAGTTCTTC.

This chain links TRBV18 with TRBJ1-1; no definite D call. CDR3 length equals 12 residues. CDR1 KGHSH and CDR2 LQKENI come from the germline V gene. V was trimmed by 6 bases and J by 6 bases, leaving 11 bases between them. The CDR3 reads CASSQPGPEAFF. The CDR3 DNA follows: TGTGCCAGCTCCCAGCCAGGCCCTGAAGCTTTCTTT.

This clonotype was counted at least ten times. The CDR3 spells CSAIGGHTEAFF. As DNA, the CDR3 is TGCAGTGCTATAGGTGGGCACACTGAAGCTTTCTTT. The genes are TRBV20-1 and TRBJ1-1; D is unresolved. Germline V CDR1 and CDR2: DFQATT, SNEGSKA (reference sequence). Between the trimmed V and J ends, which lost 4 bases and 3 bases, there was a span of 9 bases. This CDR3 is built from 12 residues.

The chain recombines TRBV6-1 with TRBJ1-1, with TRBD1 matching over 9 bases. The germline gives CDR1 MNHNS, CDR2 SASEGT. This CDR3 region has 15 residues. V lost 7 bases to trimming and J lost 5 bases; unmatched junction nucleotides: 11. For the CDR3, the DNA is TGTGCCAGCACCAACGACCGGGGACAGGGTACTGAAGCTTTCTTT. Residues: CASTNDRGQGTEAFF.

The genes are TRBV20-1 and TRBJ1-1; D not certain. In germline, CDR1 is DFQATT, CDR2 SNEGSKA (reference sequence). V was clipped by 0 bases and J by 1 base, with 6 bases between them. The CDR3 has 13 residues. The CDR3 here is CSARDGRNTEAFF. CDR3 bases: TGCAGTGCTAGAGATGGGAGGAACACTGAAGCTTTCTTT.

At least ten counts were recorded for this clonotype. V is TRBV4-3 and J is TRBJ1-1; D call uncertain. The ends were cut back, 4 bases at V and 4 bases at J, with 10 bases in the middle. The CDR3 has 13 amino acids. Germline V gene sequence: CDR1 LGHNA, CDR2 YSLEER. The CDR3: CASSRVEGTEAFF. The CDR3 nucleotides read TGCGCCAGCAGCCGAGTCGAAGGCACTGAAGCTTTCTTT.

This clonotype occurred a few times. The chain combines TRBV29-1 with TRBJ1-1; TRBD1 agrees at 10 bases. This CDR3 has 14 residues. Per germline, CDR1 SQVTM and CDR2 ANQGSEA. The J segment lost 2 bases and the V segment lost 2 bases, leaving 2 bases of the junction unmatched. The CDR3 DNA follows: TGCAGCGTTGAACGACAGGGGGCAAACACTGAAGCTTTCTTT. Translating gives CSVERQGANTEAFF.

This clonotype was detected only once. The V gene is TRBV6-1, the J gene TRBJ2-7, with 8 nucleotides matching TRBD2. The V and J ends lost 7 bases and 3 bases, in that order; junction bases with no gene match: 11. CDR1 is MNHNS, CDR2 SASEGT, per germline. CDR3 length: 15 amino acids. The CDR3 loop is CASTMSGSRNYEQYF. As DNA, the CDR3 is TGTGCCAGCACCATGAGCGGGAGTAGAAACTACGAGCAGTACTTC.

This clonotype was observed a handful of times. The V and J genes are TRBV20-1 and TRBJ1-4; D is unresolved. Trimming stripped 0 bases from V and 7 bases from J, with 9 bases between. Germline CDR1 DFQATT, CDR2 SNEGSKA (reference sequence). The CDR3 is 13 amino acids. Here the CDR3 DNA reads TGCAGTGCTAGAGATAGGTCACTTGAAAAACTGTTTTTT. Encoded protein: CSARDRSLEKLFF.

V is TRBV4-2 and J is TRBJ2-5, with 8 bases fitting TRBD1. The junction had 6 bases not matched to a gene; V was cut back by 3 bases and J by 3 bases. This CDR3 is 15 amino acids long. Germline V CDR1 and CDR2: LGHNA, YNFKEQ. The CDR3 region has the DNA TGTGCCAGCAGCCACCCCGGGACAGGTGAAGAGACCCAGTACTTC. Its protein product is CASSHPGTGEETQYF.

In its sample, this clonotype was seen a few times. The V call is TRBV3-1, the J call TRBJ1-6; a weak D match, TRBD1 (6 bases). Germline lookup yields CDR1 LGHDT and CDR2 YNNKEL (reference sequence). V was shortened by 1 base and J by 6 bases, with 13 bases between the two germline ends. This CDR3 is built from 16 residues. The DNA for the CDR3 is TGTGCCAGCAGCCAAGCAAGGGGGGCGAGTAATTCACCCCTCCACTTT. Translation gives CASSQARGASNSPLHF.

The chain carries TRBV29-1 and TRBJ2-3; a possible D gene is TRBD1 (5 bases). The ends were cut back, 3 bases at V and 3 bases at J, with 16 bases in the middle. Germline CDR1 and CDR2: SQVTM and ANQGSEA. This CDR3 comprises 15 residues. CDR3 coding DNA: TGCAGCGTTGACCGGCAGGGTAAAACTACAGATACGCAGTATTTT. Translation: CSVDRQGKTTDTQYF.